What follows is one T cell receptor beta chain and its context. Its antigen is undetermined. The sample comes from a study of vaccination and CD4 T cells after COVID-19. Study-wide points: Spike mono-reactivity was evident in 304 of the 307 vaccine-specific clones derived from convalescent patients.

Treatment described: roughly ten-day PBMC culture with coronavirus spike peptide pools or control peptides (ViraFEST assay). Unexposed donor CD4+ T cells predated the COVID-19 pandemic, collected 2011-2018. Alongside 8 to 10 IU/ml IL-2 and about 9.1 ug/ml peptide pools, PBMCs were cultured at some 1.9 million per well. Cultured CD4+ T cell DNA was sequenced using the Oncomine TCR Beta short-read assay. The source of extracted genomic DNA was cultured CD4+ T cells. MiXCR, applied by TCRdb to the PCR reads, yields one record per CDR3 protein. This sample carries 7,000 to 8,500 distinct CDR3 sequences, roughly 61% of them seen once, and the ten largest clones take 12%. The V end was cut by 2 bases, the J end by 2 bases, with 8 bases between. The germline V gene encodes CDR1 SGHDT and CDR2 YYEEEE. This CDR3 comprises 14 residues.

Sequencing was carried out using CD4+ T cells from blood, cultured in vitro. This chain uses TRBV5-6 with TRBJ1-5; D remains unclear. This receptor was taken from a human donor in good health. In DNA, the CDR3 is TGTGCCAGCAGCTTCGGTAGGGGCAATCAGCCCCAGCATTTT. It specifies CASSFGRGNQPQHF. Full variable domain (remainder filled in from reference TRBV5-6 and TRBJ1-5): DAGVTQSPTHLIKTRGQQVTLRCSPKSGHDTVSWYQQALGQGPQFIFQYYEEEERQRGNFPDRFSGHQFPNYSSELNVNALLLGDSALYLCASSFGRGNQPQHFGDGTRLSIL.